The 21 T cell receptor beta chains below come from one sample, sequenced in a study of T-cell memory formation after mild COVID-19. One entry per CDR3 protein results from TCRdb running MiXCR on the 5' RACE reads. The sample shows hundreds of thousands of distinct CDR3 sequences, over 20% of them seen only once. Sample: PBMCs or a T cell subset sorted from them (not recorded which). These receptors were collected from an adult woman who had mild COVID-19 (a few samples of this study predate the infection). Cell type and time point are not known.

This clonotype was recorded many times. This rearrangement joins TRBV12-3 or TRBV12-4 to TRBJ2-1, with a possible D match to TRBD2 (5 bases). This CDR3 spans 15 amino acids. V lost 8 bases, J lost 7 bases, and 21 bases lay in between. This CDR3 is CASRSTGMRGNEQFF. In nucleotides, the CDR3 is TGTGCCAGCCGAAGCACGGGGATGCGCGGGAATGAGCAGTTCTTC.

This clonotype was counted a few times. The V call is TRBV9, the J call TRBJ2-3; the D gene is possibly TRBD2 (6 bases). V shed 0 bases and J shed 6 bases, with 17 bases lying between them. Germline loops: CDR1 SGDLS, CDR2 YYNGEE. The CDR3 is made up of 16 amino acids. The CDR3 sequence: CASSVATVGGFDTQYF. For the CDR3, the DNA is TGTGCCAGCAGCGTAGCTACCGTGGGGGGTTTCGATACGCAGTATTTT.

This clonotype was picked up a small number of times. The J gene is TRBJ1-1, the V gene TRBV7-2; D remains ambiguous. Germline CDR1 is SGHTA and CDR2 is FQGNSA. The CDR3 extends over 13 amino acids. V gave up 1 base and J gave up 4 bases, with 7 bases separating them. The CDR3 nucleotides read TGTGCCAGCAGCTTAGTCTCGAGCACTGAAGCTTTCTTT. Its translation is CASSLVSSTEAFF.

The J gene is TRBJ1-2, the V gene TRBV5-1; 9 bases match TRBD1. Losses at the gene ends were 4 bases for V and 5 bases for J; bases not matched to a gene: 12. Germline V lookup: CDR1 SGHRS, CDR2 YFSETQ. The CDR3 totals 16 residues. The CDR3 DNA reads as TGCGCCAGCAGCCAGGCGGGACAGGGAAGGAGTTATGGCTACACCTTC. Translation gives CASSQAGQGRSYGYTF.

The rearrangement links TRBV9 to TRBJ2-2, with D tentatively TRBD2 (5 bases). V lost 4 bases to trimming and J lost 0 bases, with 10 bases between them. This CDR3 contains 15 residues. Germline lookup yields CDR1 SGDLS and CDR2 YYNGEE. CDR3 in DNA: TGTGCCAGCAGCCCGGTGGAGGCGAACACCGGGGAGCTGTTTTTT. This sequence encodes CASSPVEANTGELFF.

This clonotype was seen a handful of times. V gene TRBV11-3 combines with J gene TRBJ2-3; D possibly corresponds to TRBD2 (6 bases). V lost 2 bases, J lost 0 bases, and 9 bases lay in between. The germline gives CDR1 SGHNT, CDR2 YENEEA. This CDR3 has 15 amino acids. The CDR3 region is CASSLRGVSTDTQYF. For the CDR3, the DNA is TGTGCCAGCAGCTTACGCGGGGTGAGCACAGATACGCAGTATTTT. The whole variable domain, remainder taken from reference TRBV11-3 and TRBJ2-3, is EAGVVQSPRYKIIEKKQPVAFWCNPISGHNTLYWYLQNLGQGPELLIRYENEEAVDDSQLPKDRFSAERLKGVDSTLKIQPAELGDSAVYLCASSLRGVSTDTQYFGPGTRLTVL.

This clonotype occurred a few times. This chain joins TRBV7-9 and TRBJ2-3, with no clear D. Trimming stripped 7 bases from V and 5 bases from J, with 10 bases between. Per germline, CDR1 SEHNR and CDR2 FQNEAQ (reference sequence). The CDR3 runs 12 residues. The CDR3 sequence: CASTVDRDTQYF. For the CDR3, the DNA is TGTGCCAGCACCGTCGACCGAGATACGCAGTATTTT.

This clonotype appeared a few times. The CDR3 coding sequence is TGTGCCAGCAGTTACCCACCGACCGGGACCGACATGTTCTGGGAGCAGTACTTC. It codes for CASSYPPTGTDMFWEQYF. The chain employs TRBV12-3 or TRBV12-4 and TRBJ2-7; D possibly matches TRBD1 or TRBD2 (5 bases each). The CDR3 is 18 amino acids. V lost 4 bases to trimming and J lost 7 bases, with 29 bases between them.

This clonotype has a handful of counts. The rearrangement joins TRBV2 to TRBJ2-4, with D possibly TRBD2 on 5 matching bases. The V gene's germline CDR1 is SNHLY and CDR2 FYNNEI. Trimming removed 7 bases from V and 8 bases from J, with 15 bases in between. The CDR3 covers 13 residues. The CDR3 DNA is TGTGCCAGCAATTCGGGGAGCCAAGACATTCAGTACTTC. Translated: CASNSGSQDIQYF.

This clonotype was observed a handful of times. The rearrangement links TRBV2 to TRBJ2-3; D call uncertain. V was cut by 6 bases and J by 5 bases, with 21 bases left in between. Looked up from germline, CDR1 is SNHLY and CDR2 is FYNNEI. The CDR3 runs to 16 residues. The CDR3 sequence: CASSDPVGRTLDTQYF. The CDR3 region has the DNA TGTGCCAGCAGCGATCCGGTTGGACGGACCTTAGATACGCAGTATTTT.

In its sample, this clonotype was seen a few times. One end of the junction is discordant with germline, which a read error may explain. This chain links TRBV7-7 with TRBJ2-3; D is uncertain. From germline, CDR1 is SSHAT and CDR2 FNYEAQ (reference sequence). This CDR3 has 14 amino acids. The CDR3 nucleotides read TGTGCTAGCAGCTTCTCAGTCCACACAGATACGCAGTATTTT. It codes for CASSFSVHTDTQYF.

The chain combines TRBV7-9 with TRBJ2-7, with TRBD2 identical over 11 bases. CDR1 and CDR2 from the germline V gene are SEHNR and FQNEAQ (reference sequence). The CDR3 contains 17 residues. V dropped 5 bases and J dropped 1; count of bases not matched to a gene: 10. CDR3 sequence (DNA): TGTGCCAGCAGCCCGACTAGCGGGAATGCAGGGTCCTACGAGCAGTACTTC. This translates into CASSPTSGNAGSYEQYF.

The chain carries TRBV12-3 or TRBV12-4 and TRBJ2-3; D may be TRBD2 (7 bases). This CDR3 spans 15 amino acids. Deletions cut 7 bases from V and 4 bases from J, with 18 bases between. This chain's CDR3 is CASNRRGGGPDTQYF. CDR3 bases: TGTGCCAGCAACCGTCGTGGGGGGGGCCCAGATACGCAGTATTTT.

This clonotype appeared a few times. This chain joins TRBV7-2 and TRBJ2-2; D possibly corresponds to TRBD2 (5 bases). Trimming pared 5 bases from V and 4 bases from J, leaving 11 bases between. Germline V gene data show CDR1 as SGHTA and CDR2 as FQGNSA. This CDR3 spans 14 amino acids. The CDR3 sequence is CASSRTRSTGELFF. The DNA for the CDR3 is TGTGCCAGCAGCCGTACTAGAAGCACCGGGGAGCTGTTTTTT.

This clonotype has just a few counts. This rearrangement joins TRBV12-3 or TRBV12-4 to TRBJ2-2, with unresolved D. The CDR3 contains 15 residues. Trimming pared 1 base from V and 4 bases from J, leaving 10 bases between. The CDR3 loop reads CASSLDGSTTGELFF. The CDR3 DNA reads as TGTGCCAGCAGTTTAGATGGCAGTACCACCGGGGAGCTGTTTTTT.

This chain connects TRBV24-1 to TRBJ1-4; perhaps TRBD1 as D (6 bases). Deletions cut 3 bases from V and 4 bases from J, with 14 bases between. CDR3 length equals 16 residues. Per the germline V gene, CDR1 is KGHDR and CDR2 is SFDVKD. CDR3 loop: CATSDGRGGFNEKLFF. Written as DNA, the CDR3 is TGTGCCACCAGTGATGGCAGGGGAGGTTTTAATGAAAAACTGTTTTTT.

This clonotype was seen a handful of times. The chain joins TRBV5-1 to TRBJ1-1, with TRBD1 identical over 7 bases. This CDR3 spans 15 amino acids. V was clipped by 0 bases and J by 6 bases; unmatched bases: 8. Germline values: CDR1 SGHRS, CDR2 YFSETQ. The CDR3 region has the DNA TGCGCCAGCAGCTTGGAGACAGGGAAGGGGGCTGAAGCTTTCTTT. Translating gives CASSLETGKGAEAFF.

In its sample, this clonotype was seen a few times. At one end, the junction sequence differs from germline, possibly due to a read error. DNA of the CDR3: TGTGCCAGCAGTGACTCACTAGCCCACGAGCAGTACTTC. It specifies CASSDSLAHEQYF. The gene calls are TRBV6-2 or TRBV6-3 and TRBJ2-7; TRBD2 is a possible D gene (6 bases). CDR3 length: 13 residues. The germline V gene encodes CDR1 MNHEY and CDR2 SVGEGT.

This clonotype occurred a few times. This chain links TRBV7-2 with TRBJ1-1; D unclear. This CDR3 region has 13 residues. V lost 6 bases and J lost 5, with 13 bases in between. From germline, CDR1 is SGHTA and CDR2 FQGNSA. CDR3 region: CASSQPRVTEAFF. The CDR3 nucleotides are TGTGCCAGCAGTCAACCACGGGTTACTGAAGCTTTCTTT. Full variable domain (remainder filled in from reference TRBV7-2 and TRBJ1-1): GAGVSQSPSNKVTEKGKDVELRCDPISGHTALYWYRQSLGQGLEFLIYFQGNSAPDKSGLPSDRFSAERTGGSVSTLTIQRTQQEDSAVYLCASSQPRVTEAFFGQGTRLTVV.

This clonotype was counted only a few times. The chain recombines TRBV3-1 with TRBJ2-2; TRBD2 matches 8 bases. The CDR3 extends over 17 amino acids. J was trimmed by 6 bases and V by 4 bases; bases with no gene match: 13. CDR1 is LGHDT and CDR2 is YNNKEL in the germline V gene (reference sequence). CDR3 in amino acids: CASSLGSGTRGSGELFF. The CDR3 DNA reads TGTGCCAGCAGCCTGGGAAGTGGGACTAGGGGGTCCGGGGAGCTGTTTTTT.

V is TRBV3-1 and J is TRBJ1-3, with D unclear. The germline gives CDR1 LGHDT, CDR2 YNNKEL (reference sequence). Deletions cut 3 bases from V and 7 bases from J, with 10 bases between. The CDR3 runs to 13 residues. In DNA form, the CDR3 reads TGTGCCAGCAGCCAGGGAGGTGGGAACACCATATATTTT. It specifies CASSQGGGNTIYF.